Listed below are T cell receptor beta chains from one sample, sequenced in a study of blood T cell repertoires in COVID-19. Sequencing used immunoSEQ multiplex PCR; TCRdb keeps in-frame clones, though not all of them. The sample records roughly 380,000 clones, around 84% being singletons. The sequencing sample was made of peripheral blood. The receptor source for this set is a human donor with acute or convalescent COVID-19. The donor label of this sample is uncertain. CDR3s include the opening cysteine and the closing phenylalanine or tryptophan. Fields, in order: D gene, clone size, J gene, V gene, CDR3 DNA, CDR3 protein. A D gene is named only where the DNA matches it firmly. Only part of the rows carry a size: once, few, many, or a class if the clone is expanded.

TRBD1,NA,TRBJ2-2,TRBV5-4,TGTGCCAGCAGCCGGGACAGGGACACCGGGGAGCTGTTTTTT,CASSRDRDTGELFF
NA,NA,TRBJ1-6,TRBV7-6,TGTGCCAGCAGCGCCCTGGGCGGGAATTCACCCCTCCACTTT,CASSALGGNSPLHF
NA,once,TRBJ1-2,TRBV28,TGTGCCAGCACCCTCGGCTATGGCTACACCTTC,CASTLGYGYTF
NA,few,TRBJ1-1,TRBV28,TGTGCCAGCAGGCCTCTCGGTTTAGTGAACACTGAAGCTTTCTTT,CASRPLGLVNTEAFF
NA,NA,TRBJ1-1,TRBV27,TGTGCCAGCAGTCCCGAGACAGACACTGAAGCTTTCTTT,CASSPETDTEAFF
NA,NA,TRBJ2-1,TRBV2,TGTGCCAGCAGTGGAGGGTACTCCTACAATGAGCAGTTCTTC,CASSGGYSYNEQFF
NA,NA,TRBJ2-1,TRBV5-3,TGTGCCAGAAGCTTGGGTGGAGTTCACTACAATGAGCAGTTCTTC,CARSLGGVHYNEQFF
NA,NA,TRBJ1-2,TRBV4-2,TGTGCCAGCAGCGAAGGGGACTCGGCGGCCGGGGGTGGCTACACCTTC,CASSEGDSAAGGGYTF
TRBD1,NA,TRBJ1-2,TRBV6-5,TGTGCCAGCAGGAAGCCGGGACAGGGGGCGCGTGGCTACACCTTC,CASRKPGQGARGYTF
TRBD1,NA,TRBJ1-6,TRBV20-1,TGCAGTGCTAGTAAGGCCGGGACAGCCTTTTCACCCCTCCACTTT,CSASKAGTAFSPLHF
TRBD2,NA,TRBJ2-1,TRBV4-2,TGTGCCAGCAGCCAAGATCCGGGCGGGGGAGGTTTTGCGAATCGGTTCTTC,CASSQDPGGGGFANRFF
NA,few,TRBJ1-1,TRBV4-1,TGCGCCAGCAGCCCCCCTAAGAACTCATTTGTCGGCACTGAAGCTTTCTTT,CASSPPKNSFVGTEAFF
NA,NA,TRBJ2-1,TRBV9,TGTGCCAGCAGCGTAGGAACCAGGGAGGGGGGTGAGCAGTTCTTC,CASSVGTREGGEQFF
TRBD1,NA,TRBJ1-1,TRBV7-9,TGTGCCAGCAGCCCACACAGGGGAACTGAAGCTTTCTTT,CASSPHRGTEAFF
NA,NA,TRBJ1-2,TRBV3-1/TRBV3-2,TGTGCCAGCAGCCAAAACAGGGCTGGCTATGGCTACACCTTC,CASSQNRAGYGYTF
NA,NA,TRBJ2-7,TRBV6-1,TGTGCCAGCAGTGAACTCGGGACACAGCTTACCTACGAGCAGTACTTC,CASSELGTQLTYEQYF
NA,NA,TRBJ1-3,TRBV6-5,TGTGCCAGCAGTTACTCGAGGTCTCTCGGTGGAAACACCATATATTTT,CASSYSRSLGGNTIYF
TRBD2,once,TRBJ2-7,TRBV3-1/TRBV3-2,TGTGCCAGCAGCCCAAGTTTGCCTAGCGGGATCGACGAGCAGTACTTC,CASSPSLPSGIDEQYF
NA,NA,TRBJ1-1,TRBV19,TGTGCCAGTAGTAACTCGGACACCCACACTGAAGCTTTCTTT,CASSNSDTHTEAFF
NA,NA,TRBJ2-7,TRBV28,TGTGCCAGATCTGACAGGTTAATGAGCCCCGAGCAGTACTTC,CARSDRLMSPEQYF
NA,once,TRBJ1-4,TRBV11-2,TGTGCCAGCAGCTTCCAGGGAATCCCGACTAATGAAAAACTGTTTTTT,CASSFQGIPTNEKLFF
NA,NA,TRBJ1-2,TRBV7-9,TGTGCCAGCAGCCCGGGGACTATTCGGCATGGCTACACCTTC,CASSPGTIRHGYTF
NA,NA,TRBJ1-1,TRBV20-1,TGCAGTGCTAACCCCCGACTGGCTTTCTTT,CSANPRLAFF
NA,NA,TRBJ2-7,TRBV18,TGTGCCAGCTCACCCTATGGGGACACGACAACCTACGAGCAGTACTTC,CASSPYGDTTTYEQYF
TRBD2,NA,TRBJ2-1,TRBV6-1,TGTGCCAGCAGTGGGCCGGGACTAGCGGGGGCTTACTCCTACAATGAGCAGTTCTTC,CASSGPGLAGAYSYNEQFF
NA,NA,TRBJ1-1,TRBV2,TGTGCCAGCACGGGGGGTATTGAAGCTTTCTTT,CASTGGIEAFF
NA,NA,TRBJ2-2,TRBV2,TGTGCCAGCAGTTTACAGAACACCGGGGAGCTGTTTTTT,CASSLQNTGELFF
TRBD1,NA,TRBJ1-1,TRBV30,TGTGCCTGGAGTCCTCTCGGACAGGCGAACACTGAAGCTTTCTTT,CAWSPLGQANTEAFF
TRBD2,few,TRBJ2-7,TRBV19,TGTGCCAGTAGCCAAGGGGGACTAGCGGGAGACTCCTACGAGCAGTACTTC,CASSQGGLAGDSYEQYF
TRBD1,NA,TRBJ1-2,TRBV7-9,TGTGCCAGCAGCACAGAGACAGGGGGCTACTATGGCTACACCTTC,CASSTETGGYYGYTF
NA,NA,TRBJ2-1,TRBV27,TGTGCCAGCAGCGCCTACAATGAGCAGTTCTTC,CASSAYNEQFF
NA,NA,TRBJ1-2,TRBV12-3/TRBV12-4,TGTGCCAGCAGTTTATCTACTAACTATGGCTACACCTTC,CASSLSTNYGYTF
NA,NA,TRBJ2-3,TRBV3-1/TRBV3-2,TGTGCCAGCAGTGACCCACGGCTCCGGGGCACAGATACGCAGTATTTT,CASSDPRLRGTDTQYF
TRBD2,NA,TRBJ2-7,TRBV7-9,TGTGCCAGCAGCTTATGGGGAGGGGAGGTTAACGAGCAGTACTTC,CASSLWGGEVNEQYF
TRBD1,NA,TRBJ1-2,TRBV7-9,TGTGCCAGCAGCGAAACTATGGACAGGGGTATTACGGGCTACACCTTC,CASSETMDRGITGYTF
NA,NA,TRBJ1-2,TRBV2,TGTGCCAGCAATCCATTTTATGGCTACACCTTC,CASNPFYGYTF
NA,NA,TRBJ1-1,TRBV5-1,TGCGCCAGCAGCTTGGGGGAGCCGAACACTGAAGCTTTCTTT,CASSLGEPNTEAFF
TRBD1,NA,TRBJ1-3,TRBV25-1,TGTGCCAGCAGTGACGTGACAGGGCGGTCTGGAAACACCATATATTTT,CASSDVTGRSGNTIYF
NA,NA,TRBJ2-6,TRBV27,TGTGCCAGCAGCCGCCACCAGAACTCTGGGGCCAACGTCCTGACTTTC,CASSRHQNSGANVLTF
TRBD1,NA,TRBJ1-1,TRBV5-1,TGCGCCAGCAGCTGGCGACAGGGGGCGCGGGACACTGAAGCTTTCTTT,CASSWRQGARDTEAFF